The 26 T cell receptor beta chains reported below all come from one sample, sequenced in a study of tissue T cells after allogeneic stem cell transplantation. Time point of the sample: mouse harvest day 7 after allogeneic transplant. Each mouse received 10^7 T-cell-depleted marrow cells plus 10^6 splenic CD5+ T cells by tail vein. The table came from immunoSEQ multiplex PCR; TCRdb's copy has only in-frame clones and leaves some out. The sample yields about 5,800 clones, around 47% seen once. Sequenced sample: skin. Receptors were obtained from a female BALB/c mouse given C57BL/6 T cells with graft-versus-host disease after an allogeneic hematopoietic cell transplant.

Comments on this clone: The gene names given are mouse names. The CDR3 end lies 1 residue beyond the end of the read and is filled in from the germline J gene. This rearrangement joins TRBV26 to TRBJ2-3; 11 bases agree with TRBD1. The CDR3 is 14 residues long. Germline trimming cut 6 bases from V and 3 bases from J; bases unmatched to any gene: 2. Germline V gene lookup returns CDR1 KGHPV and CDR2 FQNQEV (reference sequence). This chain's CDR3 is CASRGQGGAETLYF. The CDR3 bases that were read are TGTGCCAGCAGGGGACAGGGGGGAGCAGAAACGCTGTAT. The full variable domain, rest sourced from reference TRBV26 and TRBJ2-3, is NSKVIQTPRYLVKGQGQKAKMRCIPEKGHPVVFWYQQNKNNEFKFLINFQNQEVLQQIDMTEKRFSAECPSNSPCSLEIQSSEAGDSALYLCASRGQGGAETLYFGSGTRLTVL.

This clone was observed a few times. Gene names denote mouse genes. The read comes to an end 1 residue before the CDR3 does, leaving the germline J gene to fill in the end. The rearrangement links TRBV3 to TRBJ2-7, with D perhaps matching TRBD1 or TRBD2 (5 bases each). This CDR3 is 14 amino acids long. Per the germline V gene, CDR1 is SNHLY and CDR2 is FYNGKV (reference sequence). The ends were cut back, 0 bases at V and 0 bases at J, with 6 bases in the middle. CDR3 loop: CASSLAGGSYEQYF. The part of the CDR3 DNA that was read is TGTGCCAGCAGCTTAGCCGGGGGCTCCTATGAACAGTAC. Variable domain in full (rest from reference TRBV3 and TRBJ2-7): GPKVLQIPSHQIIDMGQMVTLNCDPVSNHLYFYWYKQILGQQMEFLVNFYNGKVMEKSKLFKDQFSVERPDGSYFTLKIQPTALEDSAVYFCASSLAGGSYEQYFGPGTRLTVL.

Concerning this clone: The genes and germline here are from mouse. From the germline J gene comes the end of the CDR3, since the read stops 1 residue before it. The chain joins TRBV3 to TRBJ2-5; 8 bases are shared with TRBD2. The CDR3 contains 14 residues. Germline CDR1 reads SNHLY; CDR2 reads FYNGKV (reference sequence). Trimming removed 1 base from V and 6 bases from J; junction bases left unmatched: 3. CDR3 bases read: TGTGCCAGCAGCTTAGGACTGGGGATTGACACCCAGTAC. Encoded protein: CASSLGLGIDTQY. The whole CDR3 sequence reads CASSLGLGIDTQYF.

This clone was seen more than once but under ten times. Mouse names are used for the genes. The CDR3 goes on 1 residue after the read ends, and that part is filled in from the germline J gene. The rearrangement joins TRBV16 to TRBJ2-1; 14 bases align to TRBD2. CDR1 SGHSA and CDR2 FRNQAP come from the germline V gene. This CDR3 comprises 17 residues. Trimming cost V 1 base and J 5 bases; bases outside gene matches: 4. The sequenced CDR3 bases are TGTGCAAGCAGCTTAGGGGGACTGGGGGGGCAAGATGCTGAGCAGTTC. The encoded protein is CASSLGGLGGQDAEQF. The full CDR3 protein is CASSLGGLGGQDAEQFF.

Turning to this clone: Gene names and germline match the mouse. The read ends 1 residue before the CDR3 terminus; that terminus is restored from the germline J gene. The chain is built from TRBV26 and TRBJ2-7; D may be TRBD1 (6 bases). The ends were cut back, 5 bases at V and 4 bases at J, with 9 bases in the middle. This CDR3 has 12 amino acids. Per the germline V gene, CDR1 is KGHPV and CDR2 is FQNQEV (reference sequence). The CDR3 here is CASSGGTYEQYF. The covered CDR3 bases are TGTGCCAGCAGTGGAGGGACATATGAACAGTAC.

This clone turned up a few times. Genes and germline come from the mouse. The read halts 1 residue ahead of the CDR3 end, with the missing end drawn from the germline J gene. The rearrangement joins TRBV16 to TRBJ2-7; 9 bases align to TRBD1. This CDR3 is built from 14 residues. Germline V gives CDR1 SGHSA, CDR2 FRNQAP. Trimming cost V 4 bases and J 4 bases; bases outside gene matches: 5. The CDR3 protein is CASSSEDRGYEQYF. The DNA read from the CDR3 is TGTGCAAGCAGCTCAGAGGACAGGGGTTATGAACAGTAC.

For this clone: Mouse gene names and germline throughout. The CDR3 is CASSLSGKGNTLYF. The sequenced CDR3 bases are TGTGCCAGCAGTCTGAGCGGGAAGGGGAACACCTTGTAC. The chain carries TRBV26 and TRBJ2-4; possible D gene TRBD1, 5 bases. The read gets to within 1 residue of the CDR3 end, and the germline J gene fills in the rest. Per germline, CDR1 KGHPV and CDR2 FQNQEV (reference sequence). V lost 2 bases and J 6 bases, leaving 12 bases between the germline ends. CDR3 length equals 14 residues.

As to this clone: Gene names denote mouse genes. The CDR3 is cut off 1 residue early in the read; its end comes from the germline J gene. The rearrangement uses TRBV26 and TRBJ2-4; 7 bases map to TRBD1. V shed 0 bases and J 2 bases; nucleotides not matched to a gene: 11. The CDR3 consists of 18 residues. Germline loops: CDR1 KGHPV, CDR2 FQNQEV (reference sequence). CDR3 residues: CASSLSTVQGQNQNTLYF. The CDR3 bases that were read are TGTGCCAGCAGTCTGTCGACAGTACAGGGGCAAAATCAAAACACCTTGTAC.

With respect to this clone: Gene names follow the mouse nomenclature. The CDR3 extends 1 residue past the end of the read, so its final part is completed from the germline J gene. V is TRBV26 and J is TRBJ2-7, with 11 bases lining up with TRBD2. There are 14 residues in the CDR3. The germline V gene encodes CDR1 KGHPV and CDR2 FQNQEV (reference sequence). V lost 2 bases to trimming and J lost 4 bases; unmatched junction nucleotides: 1. The sequenced part of the CDR3 DNA is TGTGCCAGCAGTCTGAGGACTGGGGGGTATGAACAGTAC. Translating gives CASSLRTGGYEQY. In full, the CDR3 reads CASSLRTGGYEQYF. Using reference TRBV26 and TRBJ2-7 for the parts outside the CDR3, the full variable domain is NSKVIQTPRYLVKGQGQKAKMRCIPEKGHPVVFWYQQNKNNEFKFLINFQNQEVLQQIDMTEKRFSAECPSNSPCSLEIQSSEAGDSALYLCASSLRTGGYEQYFGPGTRLTVL.

On this clone itself: Mouse gene names apply. The DNA ends 1 residue before the CDR3 does, and the rest of the CDR3 is filled in from the germline J gene. V is TRBV16 and J is TRBJ2-5, with 9 bases that match TRBD1. The CDR3 contains 14 residues. Germline V gene lookup returns CDR1 SGHSA and CDR2 FRNQAP. J was trimmed by 3 bases and V by 5 bases; bases with no gene match: 3. CDR3 bases read: TGTGCAAGCAGCCCGACAGGGGGGCAAGACACCCAGTAC. Translated: CASSPTGGQDTQY. The CDR3 as a whole reads CASSPTGGQDTQYF.

Worth noting for this clone: Gene names refer to mouse genes. The observed sequence ends 1 residue before the CDR3 terminus, with the missing tail filled in from the germline J gene. The V call is TRBV16, the J call TRBJ1-1; weak D call: TRBD1 (5 bases). The CDR3 spans 13 residues. Germline V CDR1 and CDR2: SGHSA, FRNQAP. V was shortened by 5 bases and J by 1 base, with 8 bases between the two germline ends. Partial CDR3 DNA: TGTGCAAGCAGCCTCACAGGGAACACAGAAGTCTTC. Translation gives CASSLTGNTEVF. The whole CDR3 region reads CASSLTGNTEVFF. Drawing the rest from reference TRBV16 and TRBJ1-1, the complete variable domain is NAGVIQTPRHKVTGKGQEATLWCEPISGHSAVFWYRQTIVQGLEFLTYFRNQAPIDDSGMPKERFSAQMPNQSHSTLKIQSTQPQDSAVYLCASSLTGNTEVFFGKGTRLTVV.

Note on this clone: Gene names are mouse gene names. The read comes to an end 1 residue before the CDR3 does, leaving the germline J gene to fill in the end. The chain couples TRBV3 to TRBJ1-2; D not certain. V was pared by 2 bases and J by 0 bases, with 4 bases between. The CDR3 has 13 residues. Looked up from germline, CDR1 is SNHLY and CDR2 is FYNGKV (reference sequence). The CDR3 reads CASSLRTNSDYTF. The sequenced part of the CDR3 DNA is TGTGCCAGCAGCTTAAGGACAAACTCCGACTACACC.

The sample holds a few counts of this clone. The gene names here belong to mouse. The read finishes 1 residue shy of the CDR3 end, and the germline J gene is used to complete it. The genes are TRBV26 and TRBJ1-2; TRBD1 agrees at 7 bases. The CDR3 is made up of 15 amino acids. V dropped 4 bases and J dropped 0; count of bases not matched to a gene: 5. The V gene's germline CDR1 is KGHPV and CDR2 FQNQEV (reference sequence). CDR3 sequence: CASSPSGTANSDYTF. Partial CDR3 DNA: TGTGCCAGCAGTCCCTCCGGGACAGCAAACTCCGACTACACC.

A note on this clone: Gene names refer to mouse genes. Read coverage stops 1 residue before the CDR3 terminus; the germline J gene supplies the remainder. The chain carries TRBV16 and TRBJ1-1; possible D gene TRBD1, 5 bases. The CDR3 has 14 residues. V shed 0 bases and J shed 4 bases, with 9 bases lying between them. CDR1 and CDR2 from the germline V gene are SGHSA and FRNQAP. CDR3 sequence: CASSLEGRVTEVFF. CDR3 bases read: TGTGCAAGCAGCTTAGAGGGGCGCGTCACAGAAGTCTTC.

In the case of this clone: Gene names and germline refer to mouse. Read coverage stops 1 residue before the CDR3 terminus; the germline J gene supplies the remainder. J is TRBJ1-1 and V is TRBV29; a weak D match, TRBD1 (5 bases). The germline CDR1 and CDR2 sequences are MSHET and SYDVDS. Trimming shortened V by 4 bases and J by 0 bases, and 6 bases separated the two germline ends. The CDR3 covers 13 residues. The CDR3 here is CASSSGQNTEVFF. CDR3 DNA (partial): TGTGCTAGCAGTTCGGGACAGAACACAGAAGTCTTC.

About this clone: These gene names are mouse names. The read terminates 1 residue ahead of where the CDR3 ends, so the germline J gene completes it. The rearrangement links TRBV15 to TRBJ1-1, with a weak D call TRBD1 (5 bases). Trimming shortened V by 3 bases and J by 11 bases, and 16 bases separated the two germline ends. Germline V gene sequence: CDR1 SGHND, CDR2 FRSKSL. The CDR3 spans 13 residues. The part of the CDR3 DNA that was read is TGTGCCAGCAGTTTGAAGCCGCAGGGACCTGTCTTC. It codes for CASSLKPQGPVF. The full CDR3 protein reads CASSLKPQGPVFF.

Comments on this clone: Germline and genes: mouse. Read coverage stops 1 residue before the CDR3 terminus; the germline J gene supplies the remainder. This chain connects TRBV5 to TRBJ1-1; D is uncertain. Trimming cost V 4 bases and J 1 base, with 10 bases left between them. The germline V gene has CDR1 LGHNA and CDR2 YNLKQL (reference sequence). This CDR3 has 14 amino acids. The sequenced CDR3 bases are TGTGCCAGCAGCCCAAGGCCAGGAAACACAGAAGTCTTC. This translates into CASSPRPGNTEVF. The complete CDR3 sequence is CASSPRPGNTEVFF.

This clone was detected a few times. Any gene name here is a mouse gene name. The CDR3 end lies 1 residue beyond the end of the read and is filled in from the germline J gene. V usage is TRBV26 and J usage is TRBJ1-1, with D uncertain. The V end was cut by 6 bases, the J end by 0 bases, with 8 bases between. The CDR3 loop spans 13 amino acids. Germline V gene sequence: CDR1 KGHPV, CDR2 FQNQEV (reference sequence). This CDR3 reads CASSPTTNTEVFF. The sequenced CDR3 bases are TGTGCCAGCAGCCCGACAACAAACACAGAAGTCTTC.

This clone has just a few counts. Any gene name here is a mouse gene name. The read gets to within 1 residue of the CDR3 end, and the germline J gene fills in the rest. V and J are TRBV15 and TRBJ2-3; D remains ambiguous. The CDR3 is 12 residues long. V lost 4 bases to trimming and J lost 3 bases, with 5 bases between them. CDR1 is SGHND and CDR2 is FRSKSL in the germline V gene. CDR3 in amino acids: CASSYPAETLYF. The CDR3 DNA, read in part, is TGTGCCAGCAGTTACCCGGCAGAAACGCTGTAT.

Regarding this clone: Each gene name is a mouse one. The read comes to an end 1 residue before the CDR3 does, leaving the germline J gene to fill in the end. The V and J genes are TRBV19 and TRBJ2-7; 8 bases agree with TRBD1. Germline V gene lookup returns CDR1 FNHDT and CDR2 SITEND (reference sequence). The CDR3 covers 13 residues. With V trimmed by 0 bases and J by 4 bases, 0 bases remained unmatched. The sequenced part of the CDR3 DNA is TGTGCCAGCAGTATAGGGACAGGGTATGAACAGTAC. This encodes CASSIGTGYEQY. The CDR3 in its entirety is CASSIGTGYEQYF.

As to this clone: The gene names here belong to mouse. The read falls 1 residue short of the CDR3 end, and the missing part is taken from the germline J gene. This chain links TRBV5 with TRBJ1-1; weak D call: TRBD1 (5 bases). There are 13 residues in the CDR3. Germline CDR1 reads LGHNA; CDR2 reads YNLKQL (reference sequence). Between the trimmed V and J ends, which lost 4 bases and 1 base, there was a span of 7 bases. This CDR3 is CASSPDINTEVFF. CDR3 DNA, as far as it was read: TGTGCCAGCAGCCCGGACATAAACACAGAAGTCTTC.

This clone has only one observation. These gene names are mouse names. The CDR3 here is CASSRGQNSYNSPLYF. CDR3 DNA, as far as it was read: TGTGCCAGCAGCCGGGGACAAAATTCCTATAATTCGCCCCTCTAC. This rearrangement joins TRBV26 to TRBJ1-6; a possible D gene is TRBD1 (6 bases). Coverage ceases 1 residue before the CDR3 finishes, and the germline J gene fills in the end. TRBJ1-6 is marked as an open reading frame, function uncertain. Germline V gene data show CDR1 as KGHPV and CDR2 as FQNQEV (reference sequence). CDR3 length: 16 amino acids. With 6 bases removed from V and 0 bases from J, the gap between germline ends came to 12 bases.

The count of this clone is one. Genes and germline come from the mouse. The CDR3 end falls 1 residue outside the read, so it is completed with the germline J gene. The chain carries TRBV4 and TRBJ2-4; 10 nucleotides agree with TRBD2. The V segment lost 3 bases and the J segment 0 bases; nucleotides outside the gene matches: 3. Germline-derived CDR1 and CDR2 are LGHDT and YNNKQL (reference sequence). The CDR3 runs to 16 residues. The covered CDR3 bases are TGTGCCAGCAGCTATAGGACTGGGGGTAGTCAAAACACCTTGTAC. This codes for CASSYRTGGSQNTLY. The full CDR3 protein is CASSYRTGGSQNTLYF.

This clone was detected only a few times. Here the gene names and germline are mouse. The CDR3 here is CASSSGISNERLFF. The covered CDR3 bases are TGTGCCAGCAGCTCGGGAATTTCCAACGAAAGATTATTT. The rearrangement joins TRBV3 to TRBJ1-4; D is undetermined. The CDR3 end falls 1 residue outside the read, so it is completed with the germline J gene. Germline V gene data show CDR1 as SNHLY and CDR2 as FYNGKV (reference sequence). The CDR3 covers 14 residues. V was clipped by 4 bases and J by 0 bases, with 6 bases between them.

Remarks on this clone: Gene names are the mouse ones. The CDR3 is cut off 1 residue early in the read; its end comes from the germline J gene. This chain joins TRBV3 and TRBJ2-5, with D hard to call. Looked up from germline, CDR1 is SNHLY and CDR2 is FYNGKV (reference sequence). Deletions cut 1 base from V and 0 bases from J, with 5 bases between. The CDR3 contains 14 residues. Partial CDR3 DNA: TGTGCCAGCAGCTTAGACCCTAACCAAGACACCCAGTAC. Translation: CASSLDPNQDTQY. The CDR3 in full is CASSLDPNQDTQYF.

Of note for this clone: Mouse germline and gene names are used. The read is 1 residue too short to cover the CDR3 end, so that end is filled in from the germline J gene. The rearrangement links TRBV24 to TRBJ2-2; no clear D gene. The germline CDR1 and CDR2 sequences are KGHTA and FRNEEI. V gave up 2 bases and J gave up 0 bases, with 7 bases separating them. This CDR3 region has 15 residues. The CDR3: CASSLIGSNTGQLYF. CDR3 DNA, as far as it was read: TGTGCCAGCAGTCTGATTGGGTCAAACACCGGGCAGCTCTAC.